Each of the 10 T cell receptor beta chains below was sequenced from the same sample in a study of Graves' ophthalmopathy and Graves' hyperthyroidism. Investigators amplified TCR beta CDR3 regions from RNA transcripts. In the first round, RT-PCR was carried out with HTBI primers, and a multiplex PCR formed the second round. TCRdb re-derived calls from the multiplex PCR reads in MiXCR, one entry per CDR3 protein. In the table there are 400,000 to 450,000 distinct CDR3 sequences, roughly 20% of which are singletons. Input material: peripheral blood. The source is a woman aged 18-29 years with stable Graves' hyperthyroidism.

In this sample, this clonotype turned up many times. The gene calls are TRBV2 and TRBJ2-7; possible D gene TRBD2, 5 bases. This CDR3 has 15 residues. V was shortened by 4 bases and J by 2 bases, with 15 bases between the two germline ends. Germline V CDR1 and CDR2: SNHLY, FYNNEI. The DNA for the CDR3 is TGTGCCAGCAGTGCCACCCGGGAACCCACCTACGAGCAGTACTTC. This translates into CASSATREPTYEQYF.

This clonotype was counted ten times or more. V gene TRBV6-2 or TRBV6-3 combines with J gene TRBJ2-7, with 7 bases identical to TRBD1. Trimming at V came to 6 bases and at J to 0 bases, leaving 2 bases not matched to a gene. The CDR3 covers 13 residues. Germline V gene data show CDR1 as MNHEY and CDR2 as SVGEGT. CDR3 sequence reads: CASRGDSSYEQYF. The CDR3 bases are TGTGCCAGCAGGGGGGACAGCTCCTACGAGCAGTACTTC.

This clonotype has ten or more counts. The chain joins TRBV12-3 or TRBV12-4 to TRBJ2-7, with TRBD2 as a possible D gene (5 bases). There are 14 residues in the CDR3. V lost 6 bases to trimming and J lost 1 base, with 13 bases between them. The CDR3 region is CASRHGLTSYEQYF. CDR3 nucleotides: TGTGCCAGCAGACACGGACTGACTTCCTACGAGCAGTACTTC.

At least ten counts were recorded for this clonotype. Written as DNA, the CDR3 is TGTGCCAGCAGTTGGACAGCAATAAACACTGAAGCTTTCTTT. This translates into CASSWTAINTEAFF. V and J are TRBV28 and TRBJ1-1; a weak D match, TRBD1 (6 bases). Germline assignment: CDR1 MDHEN and CDR2 SYDVKM. V was trimmed by 4 bases and J by 2 bases, leaving 11 bases between them. The CDR3 totals 14 residues. Full variable domain (outside the CDR3, taken from reference TRBV28 and TRBJ1-1): DVKVTQSSRYLVKRTGEKVFLECVQDMDHENMFWYRQDPGLGLRLIYFSYDVKMKEKGDIPEGYSVSREKKERFSLILESASTNQTSMYLCASSWTAINTEAFFGQGTRLTVV.

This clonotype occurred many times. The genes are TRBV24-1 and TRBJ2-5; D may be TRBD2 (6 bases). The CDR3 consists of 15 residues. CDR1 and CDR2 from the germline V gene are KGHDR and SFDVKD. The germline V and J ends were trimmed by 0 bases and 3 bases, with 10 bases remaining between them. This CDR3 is CATSDLSSGEETQYF. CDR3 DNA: TGTGCCACCAGTGATTTGTCGTCGGGAGAAGAGACCCAGTACTTC.

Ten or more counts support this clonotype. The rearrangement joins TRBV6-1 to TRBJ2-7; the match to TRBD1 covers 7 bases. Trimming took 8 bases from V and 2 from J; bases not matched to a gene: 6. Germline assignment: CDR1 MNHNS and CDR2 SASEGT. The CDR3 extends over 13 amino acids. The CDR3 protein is CASGQVGTYEQYF. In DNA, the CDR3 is TGTGCCAGCGGACAGGTGGGGACCTACGAGCAGTACTTC.

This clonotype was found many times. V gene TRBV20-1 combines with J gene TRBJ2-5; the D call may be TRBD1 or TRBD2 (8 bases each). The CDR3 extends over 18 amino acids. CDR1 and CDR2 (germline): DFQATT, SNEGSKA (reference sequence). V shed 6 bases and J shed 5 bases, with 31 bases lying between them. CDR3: CSAKLQGALAGPRETQYF. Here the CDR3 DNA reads TGCAGTGCCAAACTCCAGGGGGCTCTAGCGGGCCCCCGGGAGACCCAGTACTTC.

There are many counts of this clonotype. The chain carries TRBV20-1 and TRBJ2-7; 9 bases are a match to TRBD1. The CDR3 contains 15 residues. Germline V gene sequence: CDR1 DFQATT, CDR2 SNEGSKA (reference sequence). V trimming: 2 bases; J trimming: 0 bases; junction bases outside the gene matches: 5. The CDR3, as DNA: TGCAGTGCTAGACCCGGGACAGGGAGCTCCTACGAGCAGTACTTC. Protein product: CSARPGTGSSYEQYF.

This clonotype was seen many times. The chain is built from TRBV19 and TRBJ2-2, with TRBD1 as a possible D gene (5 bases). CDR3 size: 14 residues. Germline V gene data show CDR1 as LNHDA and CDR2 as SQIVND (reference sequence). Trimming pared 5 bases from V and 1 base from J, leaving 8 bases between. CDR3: CASSAGKNTGELFF. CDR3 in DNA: TGTGCCAGTAGTGCAGGGAAGAACACCGGGGAGCTGTTTTTT.

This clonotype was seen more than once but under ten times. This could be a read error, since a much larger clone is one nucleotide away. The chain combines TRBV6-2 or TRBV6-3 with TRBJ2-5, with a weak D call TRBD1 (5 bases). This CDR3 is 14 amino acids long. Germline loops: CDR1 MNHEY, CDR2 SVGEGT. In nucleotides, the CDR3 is TGTGCCAGCAAGAAACCACAGGTCCAAGAGACCAAGTACTTC. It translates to CASKKPQVQETKYF.